A selection of T cell receptor beta chains follows, all from one sample in a study of cytomegalovirus exposure and HLA in healthy donors. Produced via immunoSEQ multiplex PCR; TCRdb's table is partial and in-frame only. The data hold 300,000 to 400,000 clones, with around 86% observed a single time. The source material was PBMCs. These receptors originate from a woman aged 18-29 years in good health and CMV-seronegative. CDR3s include the opening cysteine and the closing phenylalanine or tryptophan. The D gene is left open where the match is weak. Clone size is shown for a subset of rows, as once, few, many or a class of expanded clone.

TRBD2 | TRBJ2-7 | TRBV25-1 | NA | TGTGCCAGCAGTGACCCCGGGACTAGTAGGTACGAGCAGTACTTC | CASSDPGTSRYEQYF
NA | TRBJ2-5 | TRBV7-2 | NA | TGTGCCAGCACGCCGGCCACTAGCAGGGAGACCCAGTACTTC | CASTPATSRETQYF
NA | TRBJ2-1 | TRBV9 | NA | TGTGCCAGCAGCGTAGGGTCGTTAGGAGGAGGCCTCAATGAGCAGTTCTTC | CASSVGSLGGGLNEQFF
TRBD2 | TRBJ2-7 | TRBV10-3 | NA | TGTGCCATCAGTGAAACTAGCGGGAGAGTCTCCTACGAGCAGTACTTC | CAISETSGRVSYEQYF
NA | TRBJ2-1 | TRBV4-2 | NA | TGTGCCAGCAGCCAAGTCTACCTAGGGATATTAGAGGGCAATGAGCAGTTCTTC | CASSQVYLGILEGNEQFF
TRBD1 | TRBJ2-7 | TRBV27 | NA | TGTGCCAGCAGTCCATCCGGGACAGGGTACTACGAGCAGTACTTC | CASSPSGTGYYEQYF
NA | TRBJ1-1 | TRBV29-1 | NA | TGCAGCGTTGAACAGAACACTGAAGCTTTCTTT | CSVEQNTEAFF
TRBD2 | TRBJ2-1 | TRBV29-1 | NA | TGCAGCGTTGAAGGACTAGCGGGTTACTACAATGAGCAGTTCTTC | CSVEGLAGYYNEQFF
TRBD1 | TRBJ2-3 | TRBV27 | NA | TGTGCCAGCACTCTGGCAGGGGGCCGAACAGATACGCAGTATTTT | CASTLAGGRTDTQYF
NA | TRBJ2-7 | TRBV28 | few | TGTGCCAGCAGCCTAGCCTACGAGCAGTACTTC | CASSLAYEQYF
NA | TRBJ2-7 | TRBV5-1 | once | TGCGCCAGCGGAACGGACAATTACGAGCAGTACTTC | CASGTDNYEQYF
TRBD1 | TRBJ1-4 | TRBV28 | NA | TGTGCCAGCAGTTACAGGGGCAACGCTGAAAAACTGTTTTTT | CASSYRGNAEKLFF
TRBD2 | TRBJ2-3 | TRBV25-1 | NA | TGTGCCAGCAGCCCCTTTCTAGCGGGAGCCGCCGCCACGCAGTATTTT | CASSPFLAGAAATQYF
TRBD1 | TRBJ1-6 | TRBV6-4 | NA | TGTGCCAGCAGGGAAGGACAGGGGTTTAATTCACCCCTCCACTTT | CASREGQGFNSPLHF
TRBD1 | TRBJ2-7 | TRBV6-5 | NA | TGTGCCAGCAGCCGGGACAGGGGCGAGCAGTACTTC | CASSRDRGEQYF
TRBD1 | TRBJ2-1 | TRBV9 | NA | TGTGCCAGCAGCTATAGGACAGGGGGGAATGAGCAGTTCTTC | CASSYRTGGNEQFF
TRBD1 | TRBJ1-1 | TRBV30 | NA | TGTGCCTGGACTTCCGGGACAGGTTTGAACACTGAAGCTTTCTTT | CAWTSGTGLNTEAFF
NA | TRBJ2-7 | TRBV7-8 | NA | TGTGCCAGCAGCTTAGCGGAGGACGAGCAGTACTTC | CASSLAEDEQYF
TRBD1 | TRBJ2-7 | TRBV19 | NA | TGTGCCAGTAGTCAACACCGGGACAGGGGCTACGAGCAGTACTTC | CASSQHRDRGYEQYF
TRBD1 | TRBJ1-2 | TRBV14 | NA | TGTGCCAGCAGCCAACTCGGGACAGGGGATGACTATGGCTACACCTTC | CASSQLGTGDDYGYTF
TRBD1 | TRBJ1-2 | TRBV28 | NA | TGTGCCAGCAGTTCGACAGGGGTAAGCTATGGCTACACCTTC | CASSSTGVSYGYTF
NA | TRBJ1-6 | TRBV4-1 | NA | TGCGCCAGCAGCCAAGATTCGGGGACAATCCTTAATTCACCCCTCCACTTT | CASSQDSGTILNSPLHF
TRBD1 | TRBJ2-7 | TRBV5-4 | NA | TGTGCCAGCAGCTTGGGACAGGGCTTCTACGAGCAGTACTTC | CASSLGQGFYEQYF
NA | TRBJ1-5 | TRBV7-9 | NA | TGTGCCAGCAGCTACAGGGAAGGGCAGCCCCAGCATTTT | CASSYREGQPQHF
TRBD2 | TRBJ2-7 | TRBV28 | NA | TGTGCCAGCAGTTTTCACCGGACTAGCGGGATAAACTACGAGCAGTACTTC | CASSFHRTSGINYEQYF
TRBD1 | TRBJ2-3 | TRBV4-1 | NA | TGCGCCAGCAGCCAAGTTGGACAGGAGAAAAGTGATACGCAGTATTTT | CASSQVGQEKSDTQYF
NA | TRBJ1-1 | TRBV14 | NA | TGTGCCAGCAGCCCCCAATTCGGGAACACTGAAGCTTTCTTT | CASSPQFGNTEAFF
NA | TRBJ2-7 | TRBV27 | NA | TGTGCCAGCAGCCCGATTCAACCCCTACTTTTGGACTTC | CASSPIQPLLLDF
TRBD2 | TRBJ2-3 | TRBV30 | NA | TGTGCCTGGACTCCGACTAGCACACGCACAGATACGCAGTATTTT | CAWTPTSTRTDTQYF
TRBD1 | TRBJ1-2 | TRBV5-1 | NA | TGCGCCAGCAGCCATTGGACAGGCGTCTCTACTAACTATGGCTACACCTTC | CASSHWTGVSTNYGYTF
NA | TRBJ2-6 | TRBV15 | once | TGTGCCACCAGCTCCCAGGGGACTGGGGCCAACGTCCTGACTTTC | CATSSQGTGANVLTF
TRBD2 | TRBJ2-1 | TRBV7-6 | once | TGTGCCAGCAGCCCTCGGGGACTAGCGGGAGCTAATGAGCAGTTCTTC | CASSPRGLAGANEQFF
TRBD1 | TRBJ1-3 | TRBV28 | NA | TGTGCCAGCAATGACTTGGGACAGGGGGCGCGAGGAAACACCATATATTTT | CASNDLGQGARGNTIYF
TRBD2 | TRBJ2-1 | TRBV13 | NA | TGTGCCAGCAGCTTAGGAGGGAGGGCCTCCTACAATGAGCAGTTCTTC | CASSLGGRASYNEQFF
NA | TRBJ2-3 | TRBV28 | NA | TGTGCCAGCAGTTTCGGGGGATTGGGCACAGATACGCAGTATTTT | CASSFGGLGTDTQYF
TRBD1 | TRBJ2-2 | TRBV28 | NA | TGTGCCAGCAGTTTAAGACAGGGGGCCGGGGAGCTGTTTTTT | CASSLRQGAGELFF
NA | TRBJ2-1 | TRBV2 | NA | TGTGCCAGCAGATCCGGGAACCCTAAGTATGAGCAGTTCTTC | CASRSGNPKYEQFF
NA | TRBJ2-7 | TRBV6-5 | NA | TGTGCCAGCAGTCTCGAGACAGAGCAGTACTTC | CASSLETEQYF
NA | TRBJ1-5 | TRBV2 | NA | TGTGCCAGCCATGGGGCACGGGGGGGCCATCAGCCCCAGCATTTT | CASHGARGGHQPQHF
TRBD2 | TRBJ2-1 | TRBV9 | NA | TGTGCCAGCAGCCCCGGGACTAGCGGCAATGAGCAGTTCTTC | CASSPGTSGNEQFF
NA | TRBJ1-2 | TRBV30 | once | TGTGCCTGGGGGCAGGGCTTCTATGGCTACACCTTC | CAWGQGFYGYTF
TRBD1 | TRBJ1-1 | TRBV10-2 | NA | TGCGCCAGCGGGGGGACAGGGAACACTGAAGCTTTCTTT | CASGGTGNTEAFF
TRBD1 | TRBJ1-3 | TRBV5-4 | NA | TGTGCCAGCAGCTCGGTAGACAGGGCCGCTGGAAACACCATATATTTT | CASSSVDRAAGNTIYF
NA | TRBJ2-7 | TRBV11-2 | few | TGTGCCAGCAGCTCTCTCGGCAGGGCAGGAGAGCAGTACTTC | CASSSLGRAGEQYF